These 25 T cell receptor beta chains came from one sample sequenced in a study of blood T cell repertoires in COVID-19. Only in-frame clones appear in the TCRdb table, and some are missing; sequencing was by immunoSEQ multiplex PCR. Of 140,000 to 150,000 clones in the sample, about three quarters were seen once. The source material was peripheral blood. The receptors derive from a woman aged 55-69 years with acute or convalescent COVID-19.

This clone was seen only once. This sequence joins TRBV7-2 and TRBJ2-1, with 8 bases aligning to TRBD2. The CDR3 has 15 amino acids. Germline CDR1 is SGHTA and CDR2 is FQGNSA. Trimming cost V 5 bases and J 9 bases; bases outside gene matches: 12. As DNA, the CDR3 is TGTGCCAGCAGCGCCCTAGCGGGTCGAGGTCCTGAGCAGTTCTTC. Translation gives CASSALAGRGPEQFF.

This sequence joins TRBV28 and TRBJ1-2; 7 bases map to TRBD1. V gave up 5 bases and J gave up 3 bases; unmatched junction bases: 9. The CDR3 totals 15 residues. Germline V gene lookup returns CDR1 MDHEN and CDR2 SYDVKM. The chain's CDR3 is CASSVTGVIYYGYTF. DNA for the CDR3: TGTGCCAGCAGTGTTACAGGGGTCATTTACTATGGCTACACCTTC.

The chain couples TRBV5-1 to TRBJ2-4; D is ambiguous. V lost 0 bases and J lost 4, with 8 bases in between. This CDR3 is 14 amino acids long. Germline CDR1 and CDR2: SGHRS and YFSETQ. This chain's CDR3 is CASSLVSGKNIQYF. DNA of the CDR3: TGCGCCAGCAGCTTGGTATCAGGAAAAAACATTCAGTACTTC.

The sample holds one count of this clone. The chain is built from TRBV18 and TRBJ1-2; 10 positions match TRBD1. Germline loops: CDR1 KGHSH, CDR2 LQKENI. The ends lost 3 bases at V and 2 bases at J; junction bases unmatched: 12. The CDR3 contains 18 residues. DNA of the CDR3: TGTGCCAGCTCACCTCTCCCCGGGACAGGGGTTTCCAACTATGGCTACACCTTC. Translating it yields CASSPLPGTGVSNYGYTF.

This chain connects TRBV7-2 to TRBJ2-5, with a tentative D call TRBD2 (5 bases). Trimming pared 7 bases from V and 7 bases from J, leaving 16 bases between. From germline, CDR1 is SGHTA and CDR2 FQGNSA. The CDR3 runs to 13 residues. The CDR3 protein is CASTPGMTRTQYF. The CDR3 coding sequence is TGTGCCAGCACCCCGGGGATGACAAGGACCCAGTACTTC.

The chain uses TRBV20-1 and TRBJ2-7; D is unclear. Trimming pared 3 bases from V and 4 bases from J, leaving 13 bases between. This CDR3 has 13 residues. The V gene's germline CDR1 is DFQATT and CDR2 SNEGSKA (reference sequence). The chain's CDR3 is CSASLAVIYEQYF. As DNA, the CDR3 is TGCAGTGCTAGTCTGGCGGTGATTTACGAGCAGTACTTC.

This clone was detected once. The chain links TRBV3-1 (or the pseudogene TRBV3-2) to TRBJ2-1; D may be TRBD2 (6 bases). Germline V lookup: CDR1 LGHDT, CDR2 YNNKEL (reference sequence). The CDR3 has 17 amino acids. The V gene lost 0 bases and the J gene lost 3 bases, with 15 bases spanning the gap. The CDR3 protein is CASSQEGGRTGYNEQFF. CDR3 DNA sequence: TGTGCCAGCAGCCAAGAAGGTGGGAGGACCGGCTACAATGAGCAGTTCTTC.

This clone occurred once. The chain employs TRBV5-8 and TRBJ2-2; a weak D match, TRBD2 (6 bases). Looked up from germline, CDR1 is SGHTS and CDR2 is YDEGEE. V was cut by 5 bases and J by 0 bases, with 11 bases left in between. The CDR3 contains 15 residues. The CDR3 is CASRYSGTNTGELFF. DNA for the CDR3: TGTGCCAGCAGATATAGCGGAACGAACACCGGGGAGCTGTTTTTT.

V usage is TRBV19 and J usage is TRBJ2-7; D gene unclear. The V end was cut by 1 base, the J end by 0 bases, with 4 bases between. There are 13 residues in the CDR3. Germline loops: CDR1 LNHDA, CDR2 SQIVND (reference sequence). CDR3 DNA sequence: TGTGCCAGTAGTATAGGGCTCTCCTACGAGCAGTACTTC. Its protein is CASSIGLSYEQYF.

The chain uses TRBV9 and TRBJ2-2; 7 bases line up with TRBD2. V lost 2 bases to trimming and J lost 6 bases; unmatched junction nucleotides: 4. Germline CDR1 SGDLS, CDR2 YYNGEE. This CDR3 comprises 14 residues. For the CDR3, the DNA is TGTGCCAGCAGCGTCCAGGGAGGGCCCGGGGAGCTGTTTTTT. Translation: CASSVQGGPGELFF.

V usage is TRBV6-2 or TRBV6-3 and J usage is TRBJ2-3, with 11 bases aligning to TRBD2. Unmatched junction bases numbered 15, after V lost 6 bases and J lost 4 bases. CDR1 is MNHEY, CDR2 SVGEGT, per germline. The CDR3 length is 18 residues. The chain's CDR3 is CASSLLAGGATGADTQYF. For the CDR3, the DNA is TGTGCCAGCAGCTTGCTAGCGGGAGGTGCCACGGGGGCAGATACGCAGTATTTT.

This clone was recorded once. The rearrangement uses TRBV24-1 and TRBJ2-2; TRBD1 matches 8 bases. The CDR3 contains 16 residues. V was clipped by 5 bases and J by 3 bases; unmatched bases: 7. Germline V lookup: CDR1 KGHDR, CDR2 SFDVKD. This CDR3 reads CATSAVDRAYTGELFF. CDR3 coding DNA: TGTGCCACCAGTGCTGTGGACAGGGCTTACACCGGGGAGCTGTTTTTT.

The V and J genes are TRBV6-1 and TRBJ2-1; 7 bases map to TRBD1. J gave up 4 bases and V 4 bases, and 13 bases lay outside the gene matches. The germline gives CDR1 MNHNS, CDR2 SASEGT. This CDR3 comprises 17 residues. CDR3 in amino acids: CASSGRNKGTAYNEQFF. CDR3 coding DNA: TGTGCCAGCAGTGGACGTAATAAGGGGACAGCTTACAATGAGCAGTTCTTC.

This sequence joins TRBV5-1 and TRBJ2-7; a weak D match, TRBD2 (6 bases). The V and J ends lost 4 bases and 4 bases respectively, with 21 bases between them. The CDR3 has 16 residues. The germline CDR1 and CDR2 sequences are SGHRS and YFSETQ. The chain's CDR3 is CASSPGGTLSMYEQYF. CDR3 sequence (DNA): TGCGCCAGCAGCCCTGGAGGGACCCTGTCCATGTACGAGCAGTACTTC.

The J gene is TRBJ2-5, the V gene TRBV2; 7 bases match TRBD1. CDR1 SNHLY and CDR2 FYNNEI come from the germline V gene. The trim removed 7 bases at V and 2 bases at J, leaving 10 bases unmatched. This CDR3 contains 15 residues. The CDR3 sequence is CASIIGQAGQETQYF. The DNA of the CDR3 is TGTGCCAGCATCATAGGACAGGCCGGTCAAGAGACCCAGTACTTC.

The chain joins TRBV6-5 to TRBJ1-2; 9 positions match TRBD1. With V trimmed by 2 bases and J by 5 bases, 6 bases remained unmatched. The V gene's germline CDR1 is MNHEY and CDR2 SVGAGI. The CDR3 extends over 15 amino acids. The CDR3: CASSYPIGQGYGYTF. In nucleotides, the CDR3 is TGTGCCAGCAGTTACCCCATCGGACAGGGGTATGGCTACACCTTC.

This chain links TRBV19 with TRBJ2-3; 13 bases agree with TRBD2. Germline V gene sequence: CDR1 LNHDA, CDR2 SQIVND (reference sequence). There are 15 residues in the CDR3. Unmatched junction bases numbered 7, after V lost 7 bases and J lost 6 bases. The CDR3 region has the DNA TGTGCCAGTACTAGGACTAGCGGGAGCCCCGATACGCAGTATTTT. The encoded protein is CASTRTSGSPDTQYF.

V is TRBV7-3 and J is TRBJ1-1, with a weak D call TRBD1 (6 bases). CDR3 length: 13 amino acids. CDR1 and CDR2 from the germline V gene are SGHTA and FQGTGA. The ends were cut back, 5 bases at V and 6 bases at J, with 13 bases in the middle. CDR3 protein: CASSEQGGPEAFF. The CDR3 DNA sequence: TGTGCCAGCAGCGAACAGGGAGGGCCTGAAGCTTTCTTT.

Concerning this clone itself: At one boundary the junction diverges from the germline segment, which might be a read error. Other nucleotide sequences from this sample produce the same CDR3. The rearrangement uses TRBV2 and TRBJ1-5, with D unclear. Germline CDR1 and CDR2: SNHLY and FYNNEI. The CDR3 has 15 amino acids. CDR3 nucleotide sequence: TGTGCCAGCAGTGAAAGAGGGAATAGCAATCAGCCTCAGCATTTT. Translation gives CASSERGNSNQPQHF.

The chain recombines TRBV27 with TRBJ2-1; 8 nucleotides align to TRBD2. Per germline, CDR1 MNHEY and CDR2 SMNVEV (reference sequence). J lost 7 bases, V lost 6 bases, and 14 bases had no gene match. This CDR3 comprises 16 residues. The CDR3, as DNA: TGTGCCAGCAGGCCGTATCGGAGCGGGAGTAAAAATGAGCAGTTCTTC. Amino acids: CASRPYRSGSKNEQFF.

This chain connects TRBV6-4 to TRBJ1-1; a weak D match, TRBD1 (5 bases). There are 16 residues in the CDR3. Germline V gene sequence: CDR1 MRHNA, CDR2 SNTAGT. V was cut by 6 bases and J by 3 bases, with 20 bases left in between. The CDR3, as DNA: TGTGCCAGCAGCCCTGAGGCATGGGGGGAATACACTGAAGCTTTCTTT. Encoded protein: CASSPEAWGEYTEAFF.

The rearrangement links TRBV6-5 to TRBJ1-3; D unresolved. Germline V gene data show CDR1 as MNHEY and CDR2 as SVGAGI. The CDR3 loop spans 14 amino acids. Trimming stripped 6 bases from V and 0 bases from J, with 9 bases between. In nucleotides, the CDR3 is TGTGCCAGCAGAGCCTTGAACTCTGGAAACACCATATATTTT. Amino acid sequence: CASRALNSGNTIYF.

In this sample, this clone turned up once. The chain has TRBV5-1 and TRBJ2-7; 8 positions match TRBD1. The CDR3 is 14 residues long. Trimming cost V 3 bases and J 2 bases; bases outside gene matches: 4. In germline, CDR1 is SGHRS, CDR2 YFSETQ. The CDR3 here is CASSSWDRTYEQYF. The DNA of the CDR3 is TGCGCCAGCAGCTCGTGGGACAGGACCTACGAGCAGTACTTC.

The chain has TRBV4-1 and TRBJ1-5; D might be TRBD1 (5 bases). CDR3 size: 15 residues. Trimming stripped 1 base from V and 6 bases from J, with 13 bases between. Germline CDR1 MGHRA, CDR2 YSYEKL. CDR3 sequence: CASSQGAGWIQPQHF. In nucleotides, the CDR3 is TGCGCCAGCAGCCAAGGGGCAGGGTGGATTCAGCCCCAGCATTTT.

The rearrangement uses TRBV6-5 and TRBJ2-2; perhaps TRBD2 as D (6 bases). Trimming pared 7 bases from V and 7 bases from J, leaving 10 bases between. Germline V gene sequence: CDR1 MNHEY, CDR2 SVGAGI. CDR3 length: 12 residues. CDR3 DNA: TGTGCCAGCACGGGGGAGGACGGGGAGCTGTTTTTT. Translating gives CASTGEDGELFF.